The 17 T cell receptor beta chains below were found in one sample sequenced in a study of vaccination effects on CD4 cells after COVID-19 (dated by TCRdb to 2021 to 2024). The library relied on the immunoSEQ multiplex PCR assay. TCRdb's version of the immuneACCESS table is confined to in-frame rearrangements and falls short of the full clone set. An unresolved V gene accounts for under half of the shortfall where checked; the remainder is of unknown origin. Present in this sample are tens of thousands of clones, approximately 80% of which were seen just once. The ten top clones hold about 5% of the sample. In the ViraFEST assay, PBMC were stimulated with viral peptide pools, and TCR sequencing was then used to find antigen-specific CD4+ T cell clonotypes based on their expansion. After around 11 days of culture, CD4+ T cells were isolated with the EasySep CD4+ T cell isolation kit. Two doses of either the BNT162b2 or the mRNA-1273 mRNA SARS-CoV-2 vaccine were administered to participants.

Their antigens are not known. This specimen consisted of CD4+ T cells from PBMCs cultured with SARS-CoV-2 spike peptides, obtained after COVID-19 vaccination. The intended sense of this specimen's cell subset or site label: SARS-CoV-2 spike overlapping peptide pool stimulation. The receptors stem from a human donor who received a COVID-19 vaccine. Some clones in this sample may be carry-over from other donors' samples.

V is TRBV29-1 and J is TRBJ2-3; D possibly corresponds to TRBD1 (6 bases). Between the trimmed V and J ends, which lost 4 bases and 0 bases, there was a span of 11 bases. The CDR3 consists of 14 residues. In germline, CDR1 is SQVTM, CDR2 ANQGSEA. CDR3 in amino acids: CSVAQGTSTDTQYF. CDR3 nucleotide sequence: TGCAGCGTTGCTCAGGGGACAAGCACAGATACGCAGTATTTT.

This chain joins TRBV30 and TRBJ2-7, with D perhaps matching TRBD2 (5 bases). CDR1 GTSNPN and CDR2 SVGIG come from the germline V gene (reference sequence). The CDR3 runs to 12 residues. V lost 2 bases, J lost 7 bases, and 12 bases lay in between. The CDR3, as DNA: TGTGCCTGGAGTCTTGGGCCGGGAGAGCAGTACGTC. Translating it yields CAWSLGPGEQYV.

The V call is TRBV2, the J call TRBJ1-4; possibly TRBD1 for D (5 bases). The CDR3 contains 15 residues. V was cut by 8 bases and J by 3 bases, with 16 bases left in between. Germline loops: CDR1 SNHLY, CDR2 FYNNEI. CDR3: CASGGVGAANEKLFF. The CDR3 DNA reads as TGTGCCAGCGGTGGGGTTGGGGCTGCTAATGAAAAACTGTTTTTT.

V usage is TRBV13 and J usage is TRBJ1-1; possible D gene TRBD1, 5 bases. Trimming took 3 bases from V and 1 from J, leaving 21 bases between them. Germline V gene data show CDR1 as PRHDT and CDR2 as FYEKMQ (reference sequence). The length of the CDR3 is 18 residues. The CDR3 protein is CASSLSIVGQGPNTEAFF. CDR3 nucleotides: TGTGCCAGCAGCTTGTCCATAGTCGGGCAGGGTCCGAACACTGAAGCTTTCTTT.

The chain has TRBV11-2 and TRBJ1-6; D not resolved. The V end was cut by 1 base, the J end by 7 bases, with 11 bases between. The CDR3 length is 15 residues. Germline assignment: CDR1 SGHAT and CDR2 FQNNGV. DNA of the CDR3: TGTGCCAGCAGCTTAGCGGGTCGAGCCAATTCACCCCTCCACTTT. Translation gives CASSLAGRANSPLHF.

The V and J genes are TRBV10-2 and TRBJ1-5; the D gene is possibly TRBD1 (6 bases). Germline CDR1 is WSHSY and CDR2 is SAAADI. The length of the CDR3 is 17 residues. The V gene lost 0 bases and the J gene lost 3 bases, with 15 bases spanning the gap. The CDR3 sequence is CASSESGRGRYNQPQHF. The CDR3 bases are TGCGCCAGCAGTGAGTCGGGTAGGGGGAGATACAATCAGCCCCAGCATTTT.

The V and J genes are TRBV5-1 and TRBJ1-5; TRBD1 aligns across 8 bases. Germline loops: CDR1 SGHRS, CDR2 YFSETQ. V shed 4 bases, J shed 5 bases, and the junction held 5 bases outside the gene matches. The CDR3 is 14 residues long. The CDR3 sequence is CASSPGQVDQPQHF. CDR3 coding DNA: TGCGCCAGCAGCCCGGGACAGGTTGATCAGCCCCAGCATTTT. Supplemented by reference TRBV5-1 and TRBJ1-5, the full variable domain reads KAGVTQTPRYLIKTRGQQVTLSCSPISGHRSVSWYQQTPGQGLQFLFEYFSETQRNKGNFPGRFSGRQFSNSRSEMNVSTLELGDSALYLCASSPGQVDQPQHFGDGTRLSIL.

This clone has just one count. The CDR3 sequence is CASSTDRLNTEAFF. The CDR3 DNA is TGTGCCAGCAGCACCGACCGGTTGAACACTGAAGCTTTCTTT. This chain links TRBV6-4 with TRBJ1-1, with D unresolved. V lost 6 bases and J lost 0, with 11 bases in between. Germline V gives CDR1 MRHNA, CDR2 SNTAGT. The CDR3 loop spans 14 amino acids.

This chain joins TRBV21-1 and TRBJ2-5. TRBV21-1 is given as a pseudogene. There are 16 residues in the CDR3. The CDR3 sequence: CASSKVNNNCRETQYF. The CDR3 coding sequence is TGTGCCAGCAGCAAAGTGAACAACAATTGTAGAGAGACCCAGTACTTC.

The J gene is TRBJ1-3, the V gene TRBV24-1; D gene unclear. Germline CDR1 is KGHDR and CDR2 is SFDVKD. There are 12 residues in the CDR3. V was clipped by 0 bases and J by 8 bases, with 4 bases between them. The CDR3: CATSDLGHTIYF. Here the CDR3 DNA reads TGTGCCACCAGTGATTTGGGTCACACCATATATTTT.

The rearrangement joins TRBV6-5 to TRBJ2-3, with 9 bases fitting TRBD2. CDR1 is MNHEY and CDR2 is SVGAGI in the germline V gene. V dropped 7 bases and J dropped 6; count of bases not matched to a gene: 8. This CDR3 has 14 amino acids. The CDR3 here is CASMTGLAKDTQYF. CDR3 in DNA: TGTGCCAGCATGACGGGACTAGCTAAGGATACGCAGTATTTT.

The chain joins TRBV19 to TRBJ2-2; 8 bases are shared with TRBD1. This CDR3 has 17 residues. CDR1 LNHDA and CDR2 SQIVND come from the germline V gene (reference sequence). V lost 9 bases, J lost 1 base, and 13 bases stayed unmatched. The chain's CDR3 is CASRRVAGGQNTGELFF. In DNA form, the CDR3 reads TGTGCCAGCCGCCGTGTTGCAGGGGGCCAGAACACCGGGGAGCTGTTTTTT.

The chain recombines TRBV12-3 or TRBV12-4 with TRBJ2-7; 10 bases agree with TRBD2. V lost 9 bases to trimming and J lost 6 bases; unmatched junction nucleotides: 5. The CDR3 consists of 12 residues. CDR3 coding DNA: TGTGCCAGTGGAGCGGGGGGGCGCGAGCAGTACGTC. Translated, it gives CASGAGGREQYV.

This sequence joins TRBV5-1 and TRBJ1-2; D is unresolved. The V end lost 1 base, the J end lost 1 base, and 8 bases lay between the germline ends. Germline lookup yields CDR1 SGHRS and CDR2 YFSETQ. CDR3 size: 14 residues. CDR3 in DNA: TGCGCCAGCAGCTTGTCTATGAGTAACTATGGCTACACCTTC. It codes for CASSLSMSNYGYTF.

This sequence joins TRBV9 and TRBJ1-4, with D unresolved. The CDR3 runs 12 residues. Trimming left V 4 bases short and J 8 bases short, with 9 bases between. In germline, CDR1 is SGDLS, CDR2 YYNGEE. CDR3 sequence reads: CASSPGGEKLFF. In DNA form, the CDR3 reads TGTGCCAGCAGCCCCGGAGGCGAAAAACTGTTTTTT.

The chain couples TRBV7-2 to TRBJ1-2; TRBD1 agrees at 10 bases. V was pared by 1 base and J by 5 bases, with 7 bases of the junction left unmatched. Germline V gene sequence: CDR1 SGHTA, CDR2 FQGNSA. The CDR3 spans 16 residues. CDR3 in amino acids: CASSLDSRTGGYGYTF. Written as DNA, the CDR3 is TGTGCCAGCAGCTTAGACAGCAGGACAGGGGGGTATGGCTACACCTTC.

CDR3 coding DNA: TGCGCCAGCACCCCGCGACAGGAGCTCAACTATGGCTACACCTTC. This encodes CASTPRQELNYGYTF. The chain joins TRBV4-1 to TRBJ1-2; D possibly corresponds to TRBD1 (6 bases). V dropped 7 bases and J dropped 2 bases, with 17 bases sitting between them. Germline V CDR1 and CDR2: MGHRA, YSYEKL. The CDR3 has 15 residues.